These 17 T cell receptor beta chains came from one sample sequenced in a study of cytomegalovirus exposure and HLA in healthy donors. 13 Jbeta primers and 60 Vbeta primers were used for the PCR. TCRdb keeps only in-frame clones here, not all; method: immunoSEQ multiplex PCR. The table has around 170,000 clones, around 77% seen once; the top ten hold 2.4%. The specimen was PBMCs. All receptors derive from a man aged 55 to 70 in good health and CMV-seronegative.

There are a few counts of this clone. This chain uses TRBV16 with TRBJ1-1; D is unresolved. The CDR3 consists of 14 residues. Between the trimmed V and J ends, which lost 0 bases and 1 base, there was a span of 6 bases. Per germline, CDR1 KGHSY and CDR2 FQNENV. The CDR3 nucleotides are TGTGCCAGCAGCCAATCCAACGGGAACACTGAAGCTTTCTTT. Translation: CASSQSNGNTEAFF.

CDR3: CASSTGGGSEKLFF. In DNA form, the CDR3 reads TGTGCCAGTAGTACAGGGGGCGGGAGTGAAAAACTGTTTTTT. V usage is TRBV19 and J usage is TRBJ1-4; 8 nucleotides align to TRBD1. The CDR3 totals 14 residues. V dropped 4 bases and J dropped 7; count of bases not matched to a gene: 5. Germline assignment: CDR1 LNHDA and CDR2 SQIVND (reference sequence).

The chain links TRBV27 to TRBJ1-2, with D tentatively TRBD1 (5 bases). Germline V gives CDR1 MNHEY, CDR2 SMNVEV (reference sequence). CDR3 length equals 13 residues. Trimming removed 3 bases at V and 5 bases at J, with 10 bases between. As DNA, the CDR3 is TGTGCCAGCAGTTTCAGGGAGGGTTATGGCTACACCTTC. Its translation: CASSFREGYGYTF.

This chain links TRBV9 with TRBJ2-3; D not certain. Trimming took 0 bases from V and 0 from J, leaving 8 bases between them. In germline, CDR1 is SGDLS, CDR2 YYNGEE. The CDR3 length is 15 residues. The CDR3 loop is CASSVVAASTDTQYF. The DNA for the CDR3 is TGTGCCAGCAGCGTAGTGGCCGCAAGCACAGATACGCAGTATTTT.

V usage is TRBV4-2 and J usage is TRBJ1-2; a possible D gene is TRBD1 (5 bases). The V gene lost 0 bases and the J gene lost 6 bases, with 20 bases spanning the gap. The CDR3 totals 17 residues. Germline CDR1 is LGHNA and CDR2 is YNFKEQ. CDR3 residues: CASSQDAHGALLDGYTF. CDR3 DNA sequence: TGTGCCAGCAGCCAAGATGCCCATGGGGCCCTCTTGGATGGCTACACCTTC.

This chain joins TRBV18 and TRBJ1-3; perhaps TRBD1 as D (6 bases). V lost 3 bases to trimming and J lost 4 bases, with 7 bases between them. The CDR3 is 13 amino acids. Germline V gene data show CDR1 as KGHSH and CDR2 as LQKENI. This CDR3 is CASSPDRGNTIYF. CDR3 nucleotide sequence: TGTGCCAGCTCACCGGACAGAGGAAACACCATATATTTT. Complete variable domain (other parts from reference TRBV18 and TRBJ1-3): NAGVMQNPRHLVRRRGQEARLRCSPMKGHSHVYWYRQLPEEGLKFMVYLQKENIIDESGMPKERFSAEFPKEGPSILRIQQVVRGDSAAYFCASSPDRGNTIYFGEGSWLTVV.

This clone has just a few counts. This chain's CDR3 is CASSTGPSYEQYF. The CDR3 region has the DNA TGTGCCAGCAGTACAGGGCCCTCCTACGAGCAGTACTTC. The chain combines TRBV6-5 with TRBJ2-7; D might be TRBD1 (6 bases). CDR1 and CDR2 (germline): MNHEY, SVGAGI. There are 13 residues in the CDR3. V lost 5 bases to trimming and J lost 0 bases, with 8 bases between them.

The rearrangement uses TRBV6-1 and TRBJ2-7; D may be TRBD1 (6 bases). Trimming took 7 bases from V and 3 from J, leaving 16 bases between them. This CDR3 contains 14 residues. CDR1 and CDR2 (germline): MNHNS, SASEGT. The CDR3 nucleotides are TGTGCCAGCACCCCCTCGGGACAAGTCTACGAGCAGTACTTC. Its protein product is CASTPSGQVYEQYF.

On this clone itself: Relative to the germline gene, one junction end is altered; a read error may explain this. CDR3 DNA: TGTGCCAGCAGCCTCGACGTCGGGGAAGGTTTCTTT. As protein: CASSLDVGEGFF. V and J are TRBV7-9 and TRBJ1-1, with D hard to call. Germline assignment: CDR1 SEHNR and CDR2 FQNEAQ (reference sequence). The CDR3 has 12 amino acids.

The CDR3 is CASSVGVDGGNEQFF. The CDR3 DNA reads TGTGCCAGCAGCGTAGGGGTGGATGGGGGGAATGAGCAGTTCTTC. The chain combines TRBV9 with TRBJ2-1, with D possibly TRBD2 on 6 matching bases. V was trimmed by 0 bases and J by 7 bases, leaving 14 bases between them. The germline V gene has CDR1 SGDLS and CDR2 YYNGEE. The length of the CDR3 is 15 residues.

This chain connects TRBV28 to TRBJ1-1, with 7 nucleotides matching TRBD1. J lost 2 bases, V lost 7 bases, and 7 bases had no gene match. The CDR3 runs to 14 residues. CDR1 is MDHEN, CDR2 SYDVKM, per germline. CDR3 region: CASITGAKNTEAFF. Written as DNA, the CDR3 is TGTGCCAGCATTACAGGGGCGAAAAACACTGAAGCTTTCTTT.

This clone appeared a single time. The chain couples TRBV5-4 to TRBJ2-7; D may be TRBD2 (6 bases). This CDR3 is 13 amino acids long. V was trimmed by 3 bases and J by 3 bases, leaving 10 bases between them. CDR1 is SGHNT, CDR2 YYREEE, per germline (reference sequence). The CDR3 bases are TGTGCCAGCAGCTGGGGCGGGGACTACGAGCAGTACTTC. Protein: CASSWGGDYEQYF. Full variable domain (rest looked up from reference TRBV5-4 and TRBJ2-7): ETGVTQSPTHLIKTRGQQVTLRCSSQSGHNTVSWYQQALGQGPQFIFQYYREEENGRGNFPPRFSGLQFPNYSSELNVNALELDDSALYLCASSWGGDYEQYFGPGTRLTVT.

The rearrangement uses TRBV7-9 and TRBJ1-5, with unresolved D. V was clipped by 5 bases and J by 4 bases, with 12 bases between them. The CDR3 totals 14 residues. The V gene's germline CDR1 is SEHNR and CDR2 FQNEAQ (reference sequence). DNA of the CDR3: TGTGCCAGCAGCGGAGTTGGTGAGAATCAGCCCCAGCATTTT. Amino acids: CASSGVGENQPQHF.

The chain is built from TRBV6-6 and TRBJ1-5, with D tentatively TRBD1 (6 bases). The germline CDR1 and CDR2 sequences are MNHNY and SVGAGI (reference sequence). The CDR3 totals 14 residues. V was shortened by 6 bases and J by 2 bases, with 11 bases between the two germline ends. The CDR3: CASRASGGNQPQHF. CDR3 nucleotides: TGTGCCAGCAGGGCCTCAGGGGGCAATCAGCCCCAGCATTTT.

This chain links TRBV28 with TRBJ1-1, with TRBD1 matching over 8 bases. V shed 3 bases, J shed 12 bases, and the junction held 3 bases outside the gene matches. The germline V gene has CDR1 MDHEN and CDR2 SYDVKM. The CDR3 has 11 amino acids. Written as DNA, the CDR3 is TGTGCCAGCAGTTTTACAGGGGGTTCTTTCTTT. Protein product: CASSFTGGSFF.

The genes are TRBV6-1 and TRBJ2-5, with D possibly matching TRBD1 (5 bases). The CDR3 is 15 amino acids. With 6 bases removed from V and 1 base from J, the gap between germline ends came to 15 bases. CDR1 is MNHNS and CDR2 is SASEGT in the germline V gene. In DNA form, the CDR3 reads TGTGCCAGCAGCCCCAGACAGATGATCCAAGAGACCCAGTACTTC. It specifies CASSPRQMIQETQYF.

The J gene is TRBJ1-2, the V gene TRBV5-6, with 10 bases lining up with TRBD1. Trimming removed 6 bases from V and 4 bases from J; junction bases left unmatched: 9. From germline, CDR1 is SGHDT and CDR2 YYEEEE. CDR3 length: 15 residues. CDR3 sequence reads: CASTSTGQGVYGYTF. In DNA, the CDR3 is TGTGCCAGCACCTCCACTGGACAGGGGGTCTATGGCTACACCTTC.